These 27 T cell receptor beta chains were all obtained from the same sample, sequenced in a study of PD-1 blockade in classical Hodgkin lymphoma (dated by TCRdb to 2020 to 2021). The library was generated by the immunoSEQ multiplex PCR assay. Not all clones reach the TCRdb copy of this immuneACCESS table, which keeps in-frame sequences only. Checked studies attribute under half of the gap to unresolved V genes and leave the rest unexplained. Recorded for this sample are tens of thousands of clones; around 90% of them occurred a single time. The ten largest clones take up roughly 21% of the sample. The time point label for this specimen denotes: cycle 1 day 1 (C1D1), immediately before nivolumab initiation. Every trial patient had relapsed after autologous stem cell transplantation, and cohorts A, B and C differed in prior brentuximab vedotin exposure. Sequenced material: peripheral blood mononuclear cells (PBMCs), taken at baseline. Receptors originate from a human donor with classical Hodgkin lymphoma.

J is TRBJ2-2 and V is TRBV2; TRBD2 might be the D (6 bases). Trimming pared 8 bases from V and 6 bases from J, leaving 22 bases between. Germline values: CDR1 SNHLY, CDR2 FYNNEI. This CDR3 has 16 residues. In nucleotides, the CDR3 is TGTGCCAGCGGCCGGGACTCAAGTTGGGTCGCCGGGGAGCTGTTTTTT. Its translation: CASGRDSSWVAGELFF. The variable domain in full, with the rest retrieved from reference TRBV2 and TRBJ2-2, is EPEVTQTPSHQVTQMGQEVILRCVPISNHLYFYWYRQILGQKVEFLVSFYNNEISEKSEIFDDQFSVERPDGSNFTLKIRSTKLEDSAMYFCASGRDSSWVAGELFFGEGSRLTVL.

V usage is TRBV27 and J usage is TRBJ1-2; D unresolved. The V gene lost 6 bases and the J gene lost 8 bases, with 19 bases spanning the gap. The CDR3 consists of 14 residues. Germline V gene data show CDR1 as MNHEY and CDR2 as SMNVEV (reference sequence). CDR3 sequence (DNA): TGTGCCAGCAGGCCGAGCATAGAGAGTTCGGGCTACACCTTC. It codes for CASRPSIESSGYTF.

Written as DNA, the CDR3 is TGTGCCAGCAGCTTAGAAGCGGTGGAGCAGTACTTC. Translation gives CASSLEAVEQYF. The chain has TRBV11-2 and TRBJ2-7; possible D gene TRBD2, 5 bases. V was shortened by 0 bases and J by 7 bases, with 7 bases between the two germline ends. The CDR3 spans 12 residues. Germline V gene lookup returns CDR1 SGHAT and CDR2 FQNNGV. The full variable domain, its missing parts supplied by reference TRBV11-2 and TRBJ2-7, is EAGVAQSPRYKIIEKRQSVAFWCNPISGHATLYWYQQILGQGPKLLIQFQNNGVVDDSQLPKDRFSAERLKGVDSTLKIQPAKLEDSAVYLCASSLEAVEQYFGPGTRLTVT.

The chain joins TRBV5-6 to TRBJ2-3; D unresolved. Trimming took off 0 bases at V and 4 bases at J, with 6 bases between the two ends. The CDR3 consists of 13 residues. Germline loops: CDR1 SGHDT, CDR2 YYEEEE. CDR3 nucleotides: TGTGCCAGCAGCTTGGGAGGTCCAGATACGCAGTATTTT. This codes for CASSLGGPDTQYF.

The V and J genes are TRBV27 and TRBJ2-7, with 7 bases identical to TRBD2. The CDR3 is 16 residues long. Trimming removed 2 bases from V and 1 base from J; junction bases left unmatched: 8. Germline V gives CDR1 MNHEY, CDR2 SMNVEV (reference sequence). CDR3 amino acids: CASSLVLAASSYEQYF. CDR3 DNA sequence: TGTGCCAGCAGTTTAGTGCTAGCGGCCTCTTCCTACGAGCAGTACTTC.

This sequence joins TRBV5-1 and TRBJ2-1; D unresolved. Between the trimmed V and J ends, which lost 0 bases and 11 bases, there was a span of 15 bases. Germline loops: CDR1 SGHRS, CDR2 YFSETQ. This CDR3 region has 14 residues. CDR3 amino acids: CASSLDNSRIQQFF. The CDR3 bases are TGCGCCAGCAGCTTGGATAACAGCCGAATCCAGCAGTTCTTC.

This chain uses TRBV15 with TRBJ1-5; D perhaps matches TRBD1 (6 bases). V was shortened by 1 base and J by 2 bases, with 9 bases between the two germline ends. The germline V gene has CDR1 LNHNV and CDR2 YYDKDF (reference sequence). CDR3 length: 15 amino acids. Here the CDR3 DNA reads TGTGCCACCAGCAGAGGTGGGGGGCGCAATCAGCCCCAGCATTTT. Translation gives CATSRGGGRNQPQHF. Looking up the rest from reference TRBV15 and TRBJ1-5 gives the full variable domain: DAMVIQNPRYQVTQFGKPVTLSCSQTLNHNVMYWYQQKSSQAPKLLFHYYDKDFNNEADTPDNFQSRRPNTSFCFLDIRSPGLGDTAMYLCATSRGGGRNQPQHFGDGTRLSIL.

This chain links TRBV30 with TRBJ2-5; the match to TRBD1 covers 7 bases. After removal of 4 bases from V and 6 bases from J, the junction contained 8 bases not matched to a gene. Germline V gives CDR1 GTSNPN, CDR2 SVGIG (reference sequence). CDR3 length equals 13 residues. CDR3: CAWTRGQGQTQYF. CDR3 DNA sequence: TGTGCCTGGACTAGGGGGCAGGGGCAGACCCAGTACTTC.

V gene TRBV7-9 combines with J gene TRBJ1-3, with a tentative D call TRBD1 (5 bases). The CDR3 has 14 residues. Germline V gene sequence: CDR1 SEHNR, CDR2 FQNEAQ (reference sequence). V dropped 9 bases and J dropped 0 bases, with 12 bases sitting between them. In DNA, the CDR3 is TGTGCCAGTCTCCCGGGACGCTCTGGAAACACCATATATTTT. Translating gives CASLPGRSGNTIYF.

This chain joins TRBV5-1 and TRBJ1-2; D gene uncertain. The CDR3 sequence is 14 residues long. Between the trimmed V and J ends, which lost 4 bases and 6 bases, there was a span of 16 bases. Germline V gene lookup returns CDR1 SGHRS and CDR2 YFSETQ. The CDR3 loop is CASSPTPGPDGYTF. The CDR3 region has the DNA TGCGCCAGCAGCCCCACCCCGGGCCCCGATGGCTACACCTTC.

The chain carries TRBV28 and TRBJ1-2; perhaps TRBD1 as D (6 bases). In germline, CDR1 is MDHEN, CDR2 SYDVKM. The CDR3 consists of 12 residues. Trimming left V 4 bases short and J 8 bases short, with 11 bases between. CDR3 DNA sequence: TGTGCCAGCAGTTACCTCCAGGGGGGCTACACCTTC. It codes for CASSYLQGGYTF.

V gene TRBV6-6 combines with J gene TRBJ2-2; no firm D call. Trimming removed 4 bases from V and 2 bases from J, with 5 bases in between. The CDR3 totals 13 residues. Germline loops: CDR1 MNHNY, CDR2 SVGAGI (reference sequence). The CDR3 region is CASSLQNTGELFF. CDR3 nucleotide sequence: TGTGCCAGCAGTTTACAAAACACCGGGGAGCTGTTTTTT.

This chain connects TRBV27 to TRBJ2-3; 8 positions match TRBD1. Trimming removed 7 bases from V and 3 bases from J; junction bases left unmatched: 6. The V gene's germline CDR1 is MNHEY and CDR2 SMNVEV (reference sequence). This CDR3 spans 14 amino acids. CDR3 bases: TGTGCCAGCAACAAATACAGGGGGACAGATACGCAGTATTTT. It encodes CASNKYRGTDTQYF.

The genes are TRBV15 and TRBJ2-5; possibly TRBD2 for D (6 bases). The CDR3 is 14 amino acids. Trimming removed 5 bases from V and 4 bases from J, with 14 bases in between. Per germline, CDR1 LNHNV and CDR2 YYDKDF (reference sequence). CDR3 coding DNA: TGTGCCACCAGCCAACGGGAGAAAGGAGAGACCCAGTACTTC. It is translated as CATSQREKGETQYF. Using reference TRBV15 and TRBJ2-5 for the parts outside the CDR3, the full variable domain is DAMVIQNPRYQVTQFGKPVTLSCSQTLNHNVMYWYQQKSSQAPKLLFHYYDKDFNNEADTPDNFQSRRPNTSFCFLDIRSPGLGDTAMYLCATSQREKGETQYFGPGTRLLVL.

This chain joins TRBV30 and TRBJ2-6; D is uncertain. This CDR3 region has 17 residues. Between the trimmed V and J ends, which lost 3 bases and 0 bases, there was a span of 15 bases. The germline V gene encodes CDR1 GTSNPN and CDR2 SVGIG (reference sequence). CDR3 sequence: CAWRGRSKSSGANVLTF. As DNA, the CDR3 is TGTGCCTGGAGGGGCAGGTCAAAGAGCTCTGGGGCCAACGTCCTGACTTTC.

The chain uses TRBV28 and TRBJ2-2; D unresolved. Trimming removed 6 bases from V and 8 bases from J, with 7 bases in between. The CDR3 consists of 11 residues. Germline V CDR1 and CDR2: MDHEN, SYDVKM. The CDR3 DNA reads TGTGCCAGCAGCGCGACTGGGGAGCTGTTTTTT. It translates to CASSATGELFF.

The rearrangement links TRBV27 to TRBJ2-7; 10 positions agree with TRBD1. From germline, CDR1 is MNHEY and CDR2 SMNVEV (reference sequence). The junction had 4 bases not matched to a gene; V was cut back by 5 bases and J by 3 bases. The CDR3 extends over 14 amino acids. The CDR3 DNA reads TGTGCCAGCAGTGGTCGGACAGGGGGCTACGAGCAGTACTTC. Translated: CASSGRTGGYEQYF.

The V call is TRBV30, the J call TRBJ2-2; D gene unclear. V was trimmed by 1 base and J by 1 base, leaving 7 bases between them. Germline V CDR1 and CDR2: GTSNPN, SVGIG (reference sequence). The CDR3 loop spans 14 amino acids. The CDR3 region is CAWSADVNTGELFF. DNA for the CDR3: TGTGCCTGGAGTGCCGACGTGAACACCGGGGAGCTGTTTTTT.

In its sample, this clone was seen once. V and J are TRBV9 and TRBJ2-7; no reliable D call. Germline lookup yields CDR1 SGDLS and CDR2 YYNGEE. The CDR3 extends over 12 amino acids. With 0 bases removed from V and 3 bases from J, the gap between germline ends came to 4 bases. The CDR3 reads CASSVGGYEQYF. CDR3 nucleotides: TGTGCCAGCAGCGTAGGGGGCTACGAGCAGTACTTC.

The rearrangement joins TRBV5-6 to TRBJ2-5; 14 bases fit TRBD2. The trim removed 4 bases at V and 5 bases at J, leaving 4 bases unmatched. Germline CDR1 SGHDT, CDR2 YYEEEE. The CDR3 totals 15 residues. The CDR3 DNA follows: TGTGCCAGCAGCACCGGGACTAGCGGGAGTGAGACCCAGTACTTC. Translation: CASSTGTSGSETQYF.

Only a few counts were recorded for this clone. V and J are TRBV7-2 and TRBJ2-7; D is uncertain. The V gene's germline CDR1 is SGHTA and CDR2 FQGNSA. V gave up 4 bases and J gave up 5 bases, with 9 bases separating them. This CDR3 contains 12 residues. CDR3 sequence: CASSSTRDEQYF. The DNA of the CDR3 is TGTGCCAGCAGCTCCACTCGAGACGAGCAGTACTTC.

The rearrangement links TRBV11-2 to TRBJ2-7, with no clear D. Trimming took 0 bases from V and 2 from J, leaving 17 bases between them. CDR1 and CDR2 from the germline V gene are SGHAT and FQNNGV. The CDR3 is made up of 17 amino acids. The CDR3 reads CASSLDRGPSPPYEQYF. DNA of the CDR3: TGTGCCAGCAGCTTAGATCGAGGTCCTTCCCCCCCCTACGAGCAGTACTTC.

The chain couples TRBV7-9 to TRBJ1-3, with D tentatively TRBD1 (5 bases). Trimming removed 1 base from V and 2 bases from J, with 9 bases in between. Germline lookup yields CDR1 SEHNR and CDR2 FQNEAQ (reference sequence). The CDR3 runs to 15 residues. The CDR3 DNA follows: TGTGCCAGCAGCTTAGATGGGGCAACTGGAAACACCATATATTTT. This encodes CASSLDGATGNTIYF.

This clone has just one count. The chain links TRBV5-4 to TRBJ2-5; D is unclear. V dropped 5 bases and J dropped 4 bases, with 9 bases sitting between them. Germline V gives CDR1 SGHNT, CDR2 YYREEE (reference sequence). CDR3 length: 12 residues. CDR3: CASSSPPETQYF. The CDR3 region has the DNA TGTGCCAGCAGTTCACCCCCAGAGACCCAGTACTTC.

In its sample, this clone was seen once. V is TRBV19 and J is TRBJ1-1, with no clear D. The length of the CDR3 is 16 residues. With 3 bases removed from V and 5 bases from J, the gap between germline ends came to 19 bases. Germline V lookup: CDR1 LNHDA, CDR2 SQIVND (reference sequence). CDR3 sequence: CASSIPASPLPTEAFF. The CDR3, as DNA: TGTGCCAGTAGTATCCCGGCATCACCCCTCCCGACTGAAGCTTTCTTT.

V gene TRBV5-1 combines with J gene TRBJ2-7; D is ambiguous. Between the trimmed V and J ends, which lost 4 bases and 4 bases, there was a span of 9 bases. The CDR3 extends over 12 amino acids. Per the germline V gene, CDR1 is SGHRS and CDR2 is YFSETQ. CDR3 sequence reads: CASSPQQYEQYF. The CDR3 DNA reads TGCGCCAGCAGCCCACAACAATACGAGCAGTACTTC.

The genes are TRBV29-1 and TRBJ1-3; D uncertain. The V gene lost 4 bases and the J gene lost 0 bases, with 7 bases spanning the gap. Germline loops: CDR1 SQVTM, CDR2 ANQGSEA. CDR3 length: 13 residues. The CDR3 nucleotides read TGCAGCGTTGCTGAGAGCTCTGGAAACACCATATATTTT. Translating gives CSVAESSGNTIYF. The complete variable domain, with remaining parts taken from reference TRBV29-1 and TRBJ1-3, reads SAVISQKPSRDICQRGTSLTIQCQVDSQVTMMFWYRQQPGQSLTLIATANQGSEATYESGFVIDKFPISRPNLTFSTLTVSNMSPEDSSIYLCSVAESSGNTIYFGEGSWLTVV.